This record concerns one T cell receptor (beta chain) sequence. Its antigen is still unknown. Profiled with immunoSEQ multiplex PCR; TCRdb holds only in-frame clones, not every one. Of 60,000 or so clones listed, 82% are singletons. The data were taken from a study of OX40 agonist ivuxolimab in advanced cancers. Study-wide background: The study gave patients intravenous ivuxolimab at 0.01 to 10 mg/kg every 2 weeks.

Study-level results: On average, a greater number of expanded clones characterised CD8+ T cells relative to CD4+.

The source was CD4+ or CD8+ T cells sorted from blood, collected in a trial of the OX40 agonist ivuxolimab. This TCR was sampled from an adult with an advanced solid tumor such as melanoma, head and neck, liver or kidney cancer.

The CDR3 DNA reads TGTGCCAGCTCCCGGACCCGTCGGGAAAAACTGTTTTTT. Its protein product is CASSRTRREKLFF. The genes are TRBV19 and TRBJ1-4; D uncertain. V shed 9 bases and J shed 8 bases, with 16 bases lying between them. Germline-derived CDR1 and CDR2 are LNHDA and SQIVND (reference sequence). The CDR3 consists of 13 residues.